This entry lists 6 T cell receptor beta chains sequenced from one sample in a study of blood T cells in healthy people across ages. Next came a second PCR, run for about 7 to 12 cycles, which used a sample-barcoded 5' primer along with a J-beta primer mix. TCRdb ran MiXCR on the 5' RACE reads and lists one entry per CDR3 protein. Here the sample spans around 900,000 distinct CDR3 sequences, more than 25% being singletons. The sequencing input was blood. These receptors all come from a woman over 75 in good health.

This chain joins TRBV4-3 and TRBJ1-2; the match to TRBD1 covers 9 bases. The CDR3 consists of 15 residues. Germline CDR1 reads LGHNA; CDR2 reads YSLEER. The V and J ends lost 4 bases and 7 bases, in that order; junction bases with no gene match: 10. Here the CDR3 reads CASSLSEQGARGYTF. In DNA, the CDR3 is TGCGCCAGCAGCCTATCTGAACAGGGGGCGCGTGGCTACACCTTC.

The CDR3 nucleotides read TGTGCCTGGATGCGGGGGCCGAGTCGGTCCGGGGAGCTGTTTTTT. This encodes CAWMRGPSRSGELFF. The V and J genes are TRBV30 and TRBJ2-2; tentatively, D is TRBD2 (7 bases). Trimming took 4 bases from V and 6 from J, leaving 18 bases between them. This CDR3 has 15 amino acids. Looked up from germline, CDR1 is GTSNPN and CDR2 is SVGIG (reference sequence). Based on the CDR3 plus reference TRBV30 and TRBJ2-2, the full variable domain is SQTIHQWPATLVQPVGSPLSLECTVEGTSNPNLYWYRQAAGRGLQLLFYSVGIGQISSEVPQNLSASRPQDRQFILSSKKLLLSDSGFYLCAWMRGPSRSGELFFGEGSRLTVL.

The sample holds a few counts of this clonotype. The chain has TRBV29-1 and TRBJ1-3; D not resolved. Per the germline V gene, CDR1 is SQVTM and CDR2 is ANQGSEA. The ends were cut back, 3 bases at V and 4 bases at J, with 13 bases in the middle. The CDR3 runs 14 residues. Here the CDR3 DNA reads TGCAGCGTTGAGTCGGCCGGGAGGGGAAACACCATATATTTT. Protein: CSVESAGRGNTIYF.

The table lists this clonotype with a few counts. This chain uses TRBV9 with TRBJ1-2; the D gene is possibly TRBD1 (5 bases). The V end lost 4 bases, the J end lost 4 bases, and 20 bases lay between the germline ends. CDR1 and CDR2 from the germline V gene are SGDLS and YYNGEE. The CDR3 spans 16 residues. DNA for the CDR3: TGTGCCAGCAGCCCTACCACGGGACCCCGCACCTATGGCTACACCTTC. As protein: CASSPTTGPRTYGYTF.

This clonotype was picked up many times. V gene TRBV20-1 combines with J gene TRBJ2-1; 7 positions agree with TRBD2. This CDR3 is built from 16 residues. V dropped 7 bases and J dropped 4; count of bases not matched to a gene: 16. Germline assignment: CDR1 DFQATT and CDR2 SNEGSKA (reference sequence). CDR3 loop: CSGTRERAGSYNEQFF. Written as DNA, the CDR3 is TGCAGTGGGACGCGGGAGCGAGCGGGGTCGTACAATGAGCAGTTCTTC.

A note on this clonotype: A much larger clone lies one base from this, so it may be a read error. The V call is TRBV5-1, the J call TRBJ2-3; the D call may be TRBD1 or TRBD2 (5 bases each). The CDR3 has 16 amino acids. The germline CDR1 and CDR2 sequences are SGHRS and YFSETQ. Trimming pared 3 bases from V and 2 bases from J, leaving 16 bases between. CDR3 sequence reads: CASSSSGLGDTDTQYF. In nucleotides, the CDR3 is TGCGCCAGCAGCTCCTCAGGTTTGGGGGACACAGATACGCAGTATTTT.